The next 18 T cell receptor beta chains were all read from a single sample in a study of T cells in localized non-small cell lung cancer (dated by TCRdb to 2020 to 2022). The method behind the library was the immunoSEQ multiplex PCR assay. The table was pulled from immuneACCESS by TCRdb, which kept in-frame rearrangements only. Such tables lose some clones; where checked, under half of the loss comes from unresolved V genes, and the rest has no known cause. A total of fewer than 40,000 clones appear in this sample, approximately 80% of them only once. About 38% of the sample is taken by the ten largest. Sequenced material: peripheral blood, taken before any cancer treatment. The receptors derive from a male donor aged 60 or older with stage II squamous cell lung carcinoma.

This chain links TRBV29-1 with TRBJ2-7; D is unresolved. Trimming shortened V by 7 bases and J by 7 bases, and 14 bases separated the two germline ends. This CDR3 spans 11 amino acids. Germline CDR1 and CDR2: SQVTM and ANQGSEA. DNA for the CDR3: TGCAGCGGAGGCGAGCGAGAAGAGCAGTACTTC. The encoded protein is CSGGEREEQYF.

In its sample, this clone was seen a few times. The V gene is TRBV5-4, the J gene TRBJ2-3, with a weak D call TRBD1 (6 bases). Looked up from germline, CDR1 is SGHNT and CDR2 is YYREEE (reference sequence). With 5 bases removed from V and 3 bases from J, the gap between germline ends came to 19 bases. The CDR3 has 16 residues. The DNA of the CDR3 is TGTGCCAGCAGGGTGGGTGGGACAATTGAAACAGATACGCAGTATTTT. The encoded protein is CASRVGGTIETDTQYF.

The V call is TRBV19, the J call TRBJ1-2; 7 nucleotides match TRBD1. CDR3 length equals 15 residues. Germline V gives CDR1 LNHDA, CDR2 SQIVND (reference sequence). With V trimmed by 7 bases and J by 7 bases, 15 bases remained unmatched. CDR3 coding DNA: TGTGCCAGTACCGGACACAGGGGATACGGGTTTGGCTACACCTTC. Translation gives CASTGHRGYGFGYTF.

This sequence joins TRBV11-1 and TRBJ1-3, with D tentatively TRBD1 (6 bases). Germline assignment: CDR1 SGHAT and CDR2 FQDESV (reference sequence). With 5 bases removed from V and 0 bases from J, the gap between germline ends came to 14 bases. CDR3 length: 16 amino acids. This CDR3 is CASSPNRANSGNTIYF. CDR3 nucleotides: TGTGCCAGCAGCCCGAACAGGGCCAACTCTGGAAACACCATATATTTT. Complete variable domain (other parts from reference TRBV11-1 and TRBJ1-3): EAEVAQSPRYKITEKSQAVAFWCDPISGHATLYWYRQILGQGPELLVQFQDESVVDDSQLPKDRFSAERLKGVDSTLKIQPAELGDSAMYLCASSPNRANSGNTIYFGEGSWLTVV.

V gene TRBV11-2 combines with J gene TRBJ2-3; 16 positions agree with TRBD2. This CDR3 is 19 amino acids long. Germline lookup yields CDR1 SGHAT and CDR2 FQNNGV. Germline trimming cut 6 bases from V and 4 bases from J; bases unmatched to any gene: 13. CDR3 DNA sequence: TGTGCCAGCAGTCAAGGTGGGACTAGCGGGAGGGCCTTGGCAGATACGCAGTATTTT. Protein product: CASSQGGTSGRALADTQYF.

The CDR3 loop reads CASGRGDRDSYEQYF. DNA for the CDR3: TGTGCCAGCGGACGAGGGGACAGGGATTCCTACGAGCAGTACTTC. This rearrangement joins TRBV28 to TRBJ2-7, with 9 bases that match TRBD1. CDR3 size: 15 residues. Trimming at V came to 8 bases and at J to 1 base, leaving 9 bases not matched to a gene. The V gene's germline CDR1 is MDHEN and CDR2 SYDVKM.

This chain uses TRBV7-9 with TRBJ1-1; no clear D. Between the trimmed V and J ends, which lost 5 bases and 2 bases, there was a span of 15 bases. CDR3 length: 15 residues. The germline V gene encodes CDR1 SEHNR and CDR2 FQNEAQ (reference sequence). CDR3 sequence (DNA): TGTGCCAGCAGCCAAGGAACAGCCCTAAACACTGAAGCTTTCTTT. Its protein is CASSQGTALNTEAFF.

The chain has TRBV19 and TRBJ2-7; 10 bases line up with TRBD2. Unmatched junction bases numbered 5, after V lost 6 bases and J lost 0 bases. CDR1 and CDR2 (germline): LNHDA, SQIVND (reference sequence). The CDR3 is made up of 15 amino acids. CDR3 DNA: TGTGCCAGTAGCACAAAGCGGGAGGGCTCCTACGAGCAGTACTTC. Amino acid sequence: CASSTKREGSYEQYF.

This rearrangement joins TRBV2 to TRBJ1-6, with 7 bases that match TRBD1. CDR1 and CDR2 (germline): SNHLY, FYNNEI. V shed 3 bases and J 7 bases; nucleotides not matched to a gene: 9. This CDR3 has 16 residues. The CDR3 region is CASSEEGAGVNSPLHF. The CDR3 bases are TGTGCCAGCAGTGAGGAGGGGGCAGGTGTGAATTCACCCCTCCACTTT.

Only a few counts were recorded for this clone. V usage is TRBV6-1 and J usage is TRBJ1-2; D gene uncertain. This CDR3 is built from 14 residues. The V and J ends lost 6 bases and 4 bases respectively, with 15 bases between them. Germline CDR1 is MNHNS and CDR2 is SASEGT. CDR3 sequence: CASRAGRSFYGYTF. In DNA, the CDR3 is TGTGCCAGCAGGGCGGGCAGATCTTTCTATGGCTACACCTTC.

CDR3 sequence: CASSLRRPGPRVPDSHSGEQFF. The CDR3 DNA is TGTGCCAGTAGTCTGCGGCGGCCGGGACCCCGAGTTCCAGACTCCCATTCTGGGGAGCAGTTCTTC. The V gene is TRBV19, the J gene TRBJ2-1; D could derive from TRBD1 or TRBD2 (5 bases each). The germline V gene encodes CDR1 LNHDA and CDR2 SQIVND (reference sequence). Deletions cut 5 bases from V and 10 bases from J, with 42 bases between. The CDR3 length is 22 residues.

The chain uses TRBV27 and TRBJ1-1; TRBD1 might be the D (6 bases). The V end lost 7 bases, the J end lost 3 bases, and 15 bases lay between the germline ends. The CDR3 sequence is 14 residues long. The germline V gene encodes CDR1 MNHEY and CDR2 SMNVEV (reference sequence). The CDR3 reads CASIKRGADTEAFF. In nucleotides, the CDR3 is TGTGCCAGCATCAAGCGGGGGGCGGACACTGAAGCTTTCTTT.

For the CDR3, the DNA is TGCGCCAGCAGCCAAGATCGGGGGACAGCGGAAAACATTCAGTACTTC. This sequence encodes CASSQDRGTAENIQYF. The chain is built from TRBV4-3 and TRBJ2-4; the D gene is possibly TRBD1 (7 bases). The CDR3 covers 16 residues. Trimming removed 0 bases from V and 5 bases from J, with 14 bases in between. CDR1 is LGHNA and CDR2 is YSLEER in the germline V gene.

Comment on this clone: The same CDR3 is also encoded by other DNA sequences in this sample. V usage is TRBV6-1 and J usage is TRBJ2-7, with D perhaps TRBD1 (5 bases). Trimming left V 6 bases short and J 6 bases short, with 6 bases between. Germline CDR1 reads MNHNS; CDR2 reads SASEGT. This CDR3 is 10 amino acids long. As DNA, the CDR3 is TGTGCCAGCAGACAGGCCGAGCAGTACTTC. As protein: CASRQAEQYF.

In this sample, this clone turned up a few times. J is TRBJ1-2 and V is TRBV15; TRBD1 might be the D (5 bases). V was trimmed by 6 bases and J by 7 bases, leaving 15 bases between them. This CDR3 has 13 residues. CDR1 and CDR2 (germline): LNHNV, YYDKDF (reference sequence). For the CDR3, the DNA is TGTGCCACCAGACGAGAGGGGAGGCGTGGCTACACCTTC. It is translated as CATRREGRRGYTF.

The CDR3: CASSLNGPSTDTQYF. In nucleotides, the CDR3 is TGTGCCAGCAGCTTAAACGGGCCTAGCACAGATACGCAGTATTTT. This chain connects TRBV7-3 to TRBJ2-3; no clear D gene. There are 15 residues in the CDR3. In germline, CDR1 is SGHTA, CDR2 FQGTGA. Between the trimmed V and J ends, which lost 1 base and 0 bases, there was a span of 8 bases.

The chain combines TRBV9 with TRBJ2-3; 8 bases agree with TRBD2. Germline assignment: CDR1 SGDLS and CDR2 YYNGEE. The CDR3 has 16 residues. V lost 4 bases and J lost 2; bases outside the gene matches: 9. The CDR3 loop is CASSPREGSPTDTQYF. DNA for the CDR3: TGTGCCAGCAGCCCCCGGGAGGGATCACCCACAGATACGCAGTATTTT.

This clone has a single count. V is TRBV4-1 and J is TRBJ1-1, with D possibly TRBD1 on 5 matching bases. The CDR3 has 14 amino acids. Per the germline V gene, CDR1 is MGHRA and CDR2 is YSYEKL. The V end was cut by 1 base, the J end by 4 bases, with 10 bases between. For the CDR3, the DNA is TGCGCCAGCAGCCAAGGGCCTAGGGGCACTGAAGCTTTCTTT. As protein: CASSQGPRGTEAFF.